One and the same sample provided the 7 T cell receptor beta chains below, sequenced in a study of regulatory T cells in long-lasting Graves disease (dated by TCRdb to 2020 to 2023). The library was generated by multiplex PCR. Reads for this sample came from an Illumina HiSeq 4000. iRepertoire HTBI primers and Arm-PCR amplification of CDR3 regions were used to construct TCR beta libraries. TCRdb cleaned the public reads at Q25 with fastp, built clones with MiXCR and kept in-frame beta chains. CDR3 protein duplicates are merged, each entry listing the most common genes and DNA. This sample is represented by about 470,000 distinct CDR3 sequences; around 21% of them were singletons. Together, the top ten hold over 7.5% of the sample. The time point label of this sample denotes: persistent/refractory GD, antithyroid drugs over 5 years with positive TRAb. RNA was extracted from PBMCs in TRIzol for both TCR sequencing and RNA sequencing.

Sequenced here: peripheral blood mononuclear cells (PBMCs), sampled when the disease was refractory, from a patient treated with antithyroid drugs. The origin of the receptors is a female donor with Graves disease.

This clonotype was counted many times. As DNA, the CDR3 is TGTGCCAGCAGTGAAGCGATCGGGGTTAAGCAGTACTTC. It yields the protein CASSEAIGVKQYF. The rearrangement joins TRBV6-1 to TRBJ2-7; the D gene is possibly TRBD2 (5 bases). This CDR3 comprises 13 residues. Trimming took off 0 bases at V and 8 bases at J, with 11 bases between the two ends. CDR1 and CDR2 from the germline V gene are MNHNS and SASEGT.

This clonotype was detected ten times or more. This chain connects TRBV6-2 or TRBV6-3 to TRBJ2-7; D is undetermined. The V and J ends lost 6 bases and 4 bases respectively, with 19 bases between them. This CDR3 comprises 15 residues. Germline CDR1 and CDR2: MNHEY and SVGEGT. Written as DNA, the CDR3 is TGTGCCAGCAGCGACGACATCCGTACCCTATACGAGCAGTACTTC. This translates into CASSDDIRTLYEQYF.

The table lists this clonotype with a few counts. The chain recombines TRBV6-2 or TRBV6-3 with TRBJ2-5; 7 nucleotides agree with TRBD1. The germline gives CDR1 MNHEY, CDR2 SVGEGT. J lost 2 bases, V lost 2 bases, and 5 bases had no gene match. There are 15 residues in the CDR3. The CDR3 region is CASSYPGQRQETQYF. CDR3 DNA: TGTGCCAGCAGTTACCCGGGACAGCGTCAAGAGACCCAGTACTTC.

In regard to this clonotype: A much larger clone differs from this one at a single base, so this may be a read error. The chain recombines TRBV30 with TRBJ1-1; tentatively, D is TRBD1 (6 bases). CDR1 and CDR2 from the germline V gene are GTSNPN and SVGIG (reference sequence). The CDR3 contains 12 residues. In DNA form, the CDR3 reads TGTGCCTGGAGTGTAAAAGGGACAATAGCTTCCTTT. It encodes CAWSVKGTIASF.

DNA of the CDR3: TGTGCCAGCAGCCAAGCAACAGTTGGGACCACTGAAGCTTTCTTT. This encodes CASSQATVGTTEAFF. This sequence joins TRBV3-1 and TRBJ1-1; possible D gene TRBD1, 5 bases. Per the germline V gene, CDR1 is LGHDT and CDR2 is YNNKEL (reference sequence). The CDR3 is 15 amino acids. V lost 1 base, J lost 4 bases, and 13 bases lay in between. The variable domain in full, completed from reference TRBV3-1 and TRBJ1-1, reads DTAVSQTPKYLVTQMGNDKSIKCEQNLGHDTMYWYKQDSKKFLKIMFSYNNKELIINETVPNRFSPKSPDKAHLNLHINSLELGDSAVYFCASSQATVGTTEAFFGQGTRLTVV.

The sample holds many counts of this clonotype. J is TRBJ2-7 and V is TRBV7-6; TRBD1 is a possible D gene (6 bases). Germline CDR1 and CDR2: SGHVS and FNYEAQ. Trimming pared 6 bases from V and 0 bases from J, leaving 9 bases between. The CDR3 is made up of 13 amino acids. The CDR3, as DNA: TGTGCCAGCAGATCAGGGGACTCCTACGAGCAGTACTTC. Translated, it gives CASRSGDSYEQYF.

This clonotype was picked up many times. The chain links TRBV12-3 or TRBV12-4 to TRBJ2-2; D is unclear. V lost 3 bases and J lost 5, with 13 bases in between. The CDR3 length is 15 residues. CDR3 coding DNA: TGTGCCAGCAGTTTGGAACGGACCCAGACCGGGGAGCTGTTTTTT. Amino acids: CASSLERTQTGELFF.